This is a list of T cell receptor beta chains from one sample in a study of T cells in Graves' hyperthyroidism and ophthalmopathy. MiXCR, run by TCRdb on the multiplex PCR reads, gives a single entry per CDR3 protein. The sample lists under 400,000 distinct CDR3 sequences, around 15% occurring once. The sequencing sample was made of blood. Receptors were obtained from a woman between 55 and 75 years old with Graves' ophthalmopathy. The CDR3 runs from the conserved cysteine through the conserved F or W. A D gene is named only where the DNA matches it firmly. Clone size is stated in some rows and not others, as once, few, many or a class when expanded.

D: -
size: few
J: TRBJ2-4
V: TRBV4-1
DNA: TGCGCCAGCAGCCAAAGCGAAGGTTTAGCCAAAAACATTCAGTACTTC
CDR3: CASSQSEGLAKNIQYF

D: -
size: many
J: TRBJ2-1
V: TRBV20-1
DNA: TGCAGTGGATTGCGCCCCATGGTTTACAATGAGCAGTTCTTC
CDR3: CSGLRPMVYNEQFF

D: -
size: many
J: TRBJ2-1
V: TRBV13
DNA: TGTGCCAGCAGCTTAACCCAGATTGAGCAGTTCTTC
CDR3: CASSLTQIEQFF

D: -
size: many
J: TRBJ2-5
V: TRBV9
DNA: TGTGCCAGCAGCGTTTCGGCAGGGAGCCAAGAGACCCAGTACTTC
CDR3: CASSVSAGSQETQYF

D: TRBD1
size: few
J: TRBJ1-4
V: TRBV3-1
DNA: TGTGCCAGCAGGGGGACAGGTCAATATGAAAAACTGTTTTTT
CDR3: CASRGTGQYEKLFF

D: -
size: many
J: TRBJ2-5
V: TRBV29-1
DNA: TGCAGCGCGGGGCCTAGCCAAGAGACCCAGTACTTC
CDR3: CSAGPSQETQYF

D: TRBD1
size: few
J: TRBJ1-2
V: TRBV19
DNA: TGTGCCAGTAGTACCCCCCCGACAGGGGGAGGCTACACCTTC
CDR3: CASSTPPTGGGYTF

D: -
size: -
J: TRBJ1-1
V: TRBV5-1
DNA: TGCGCCAGCAGCTTGCGGTTGATGAACACTGAAGCTTCCTTT
CDR3: CASSLRLMNTEASF

D: TRBD1
size: many
J: TRBJ1-6
V: TRBV12-3/TRBV12-4
DNA: TGTGCCAGCAGTTTAGCGCCACAGGGGACCAATTCACCCCTCCACTTT
CDR3: CASSLAPQGTNSPLHF

D: TRBD2
size: many
J: TRBJ2-3
V: TRBV28
DNA: TGTGCCAGCAGAATCCAGGGACTAGCGCAGTATTTT
CDR3: CASRIQGLAQYF

D: -
size: many
J: TRBJ1-2
V: TRBV7-2
DNA: TGTGCCAGCAGCACCACCATGTTTGGCTACACCTTC
CDR3: CASSTTMFGYTF

D: -
size: many
J: TRBJ2-7
V: TRBV5-1
DNA: TGCGCCAGCAGCCCGGACGTGGGCTACGAGCAGTACTTC
CDR3: CASSPDVGYEQYF

D: TRBD1
size: many
J: TRBJ2-6
V: TRBV28
DNA: TGTGCCAGCAGTCCTGGTGGGACAGGGTCTGGGGCCAACGTCCTGACTTTC
CDR3: CASSPGGTGSGANVLTF

D: TRBD2
size: many
J: TRBJ2-3
V: TRBV4-1
DNA: TGCGCCAGCAGCCAAGGTTTTAGCGGGAGCACAGATACGCAGTATTTT
CDR3: CASSQGFSGSTDTQYF

D: -
size: -
J: TRBJ2-1
V: TRBV18
DNA: TGTGCCAGCTCACTTCAAAGGTTCCCCAATGAGCAGTTCTTC
CDR3: CASSLQRFPNEQFF

D: -
size: many
J: TRBJ2-1
V: TRBV27
DNA: TGTGCCAGCAGTTTTACGGTCAGAGGGGATGAGCAGTTCTTC
CDR3: CASSFTVRGDEQFF

D: -
size: few
J: TRBJ2-7
V: TRBV7-8
DNA: TGTGCCAGCAGCTTAAACAGGGTGGTCGACGAGCAGTACTTC
CDR3: CASSLNRVVDEQYF

D: -
size: many
J: TRBJ2-2
V: TRBV20-1
DNA: TGCAGTGCTAGAGATCGCCTCCGCCGTCGGGACACCGGGGAGCTGTTTTTT
CDR3: CSARDRLRRRDTGELFF

D: -
size: many
J: TRBJ2-5
V: TRBV5-1
DNA: TGCGCCAGCAGCATACCAACGGCAGGGGGAGGCGAGACCCAGTACTTC
CDR3: CASSIPTAGGGETQYF

D: -
size: many
J: TRBJ2-1
V: TRBV2
DNA: TGTGCCAGCAGTGAGTCGCCGGAGACCTACAATGAGCAGTTCTTC
CDR3: CASSESPETYNEQFF

D: TRBD2
size: many
J: TRBJ2-3
V: TRBV20-1
DNA: TGCAGTGCCCCTGACGGGGGGGGACTCACAGATACGCAGTATTTT
CDR3: CSAPDGGGLTDTQYF

D: -
size: many
J: TRBJ2-3
V: TRBV7-2
DNA: TGTGCCAGCAGCTTATCCCCCTCAGATACGCAGTATTTT
CDR3: CASSLSPSDTQYF

D: -
size: -
J: TRBJ1-4
V: TRBV2
DNA: TGTGCCAGCAGTGAAAGGGGCTGGGGGTCTAATGAAAAACTGTTTTTT
CDR3: CASSERGWGSNEKLFF

D: -
size: -
J: TRBJ2-1
V: TRBV7-2
DNA: TGTGCCAGCAGCCCCATTTGGGGCCAGCACGGTGAGCAGTTCTTC
CDR3: CASSPIWGQHGEQFF

D: -
size: many
J: TRBJ1-5
V: TRBV3-1
DNA: TGTGCCAGCAGCCAACTGGGTCAGCCCCAGCATTTT
CDR3: CASSQLGQPQHF

D: -
size: few
J: TRBJ2-1
V: TRBV28
DNA: TGTGCCAGCAGTTTACGTTCACAACTTTTTACAGGGTTCTACAATGAGCAGTTCTTC
CDR3: CASSLRSQLFTGFYNEQFF

D: TRBD1
size: -
J: TRBJ2-1
V: TRBV11-2
DNA: TGTGCCAGCAGCCCAGGACAGGTGAGGAATGAGCAGTTCTTC
CDR3: CASSPGQVRNEQFF

D: -
size: many
J: TRBJ2-7
V: TRBV2
DNA: TGTGCCAGCAGCTTACAGATGGGGGGCGAGCAGTACTTC
CDR3: CASSLQMGGEQYF

D: -
size: -
J: TRBJ2-3
V: TRBV28
DNA: TGTGCCAGCAGTTTAGCGGATACCGCTACGCAGTATTTT
CDR3: CASSLADTATQYF

D: TRBD2
size: many
J: TRBJ2-3
V: TRBV5-1
DNA: TGCGCCAGCAGCCTCGGGGTAGCGGGAGGTGGAGGCCCAGATACGCAGTATTTT
CDR3: CASSLGVAGGGGPDTQYF

D: -
size: many
J: TRBJ1-2
V: TRBV28
DNA: TGTGCCAGCAGTACCCCTGCCACGGGGGGGGACCTCTATGGCTACACCTTC
CDR3: CASSTPATGGDLYGYTF

D: TRBD2
size: -
J: TRBJ2-1
V: TRBV5-1
DNA: TGCGCCAGCAGCCCCCCGACTAGCGGGAGCTCCTACAATGAGCAGTTCTTC
CDR3: CASSPPTSGSSYNEQFF

D: -
size: many
J: TRBJ2-1
V: TRBV20-1
DNA: TGCAGTGCTGGACGGGGCAATGAGCAGTTCTTC
CDR3: CSAGRGNEQFF

D: -
size: many
J: TRBJ2-2
V: TRBV12-3/TRBV12-4
DNA: TGTGCCAGCACCGATGGGACTCGAAACACCGGGGAGCTGTTTTTT
CDR3: CASTDGTRNTGELFF

D: -
size: few
J: TRBJ2-2
V: TRBV5-4
DNA: TGTGCCAGCAGCTTGGGGCCGGGCTCGAGCACCGGGGAGCTGTTTTTT
CDR3: CASSLGPGSSTGELFF

D: -
size: -
J: TRBJ2-7
V: TRBV5-1
DNA: TGCGCCAGCAGCCCGGACGGACACGAGCAGTACTTC
CDR3: CASSPDGHEQYF

D: -
size: -
J: TRBJ2-3
V: TRBV29-1
DNA: TGCAGCGCTATGGGCCTTACTACTAGCACAGATACGCAGTATTTT
CDR3: CSAMGLTTSTDTQYF

D: -
size: many
J: TRBJ1-2
V: TRBV2
DNA: TGTGCCAGCAGTGATACAGAGTACCCAACATATGGCTACACCTTC
CDR3: CASSDTEYPTYGYTF

D: -
size: many
J: TRBJ2-1
V: TRBV27
DNA: TGTGCCAGCAGTGATAACAGGGCCTGGGAGAACAATGAGCAGTTCTTC
CDR3: CASSDNRAWENNEQFF

D: TRBD2
size: -
J: TRBJ2-1
V: TRBV9
DNA: TGTGCCAGCAGCGCCAACCCCGGGACTAGCGGGAGTGGGTCCTACAATGAGCAGTTCTTC
CDR3: CASSANPGTSGSGSYNEQFF

D: -
size: many
J: TRBJ2-7
V: TRBV2
DNA: TGTGCCAGCAGTGAATCTAGGGTCTACGAGCAGTACTTC
CDR3: CASSESRVYEQYF

D: TRBD1
size: many
J: TRBJ2-7
V: TRBV28
DNA: TGTTCAGCAGCATCCGGGACAGGGGCACGCGAGCAGTACTTC
CDR3: CSAASGTGAREQYF

D: TRBD1
size: few
J: TRBJ1-3
V: TRBV7-9
DNA: TGTGCCAGCAGCCCCCGCCCCAGGGGGCGCAGATCTGGAAACACCATATATTTT
CDR3: CASSPRPRGRRSGNTIYF

D: TRBD2
size: -
J: TRBJ2-7
V: TRBV14
DNA: TGTGCCAGCAGCCAGGAGTGGACTAGCGGGAGGGCCCCCGAGCAGTACTTC
CDR3: CASSQEWTSGRAPEQYF

D: -
size: few
J: TRBJ2-7
V: TRBV4-1
DNA: TGCGCCAGCAGCCCTATTCGAGGGGGCTCCTACGAGCAGTACTTC
CDR3: CASSPIRGGSYEQYF

D: TRBD2
size: many
J: TRBJ2-7
V: TRBV5-1
DNA: TGCGCCAGCAGCTTTCAGGGACTAGCGGGAGGGCGGTCCTACGAGCAGTACTTC
CDR3: CASSFQGLAGGRSYEQYF

D: -
size: few
J: TRBJ2-7
V: TRBV30
DNA: TGTGCCCAGGGAAGGGGGGGCTCCTACGAGCAGTACTTC
CDR3: CAQGRGGSYEQYF

D: TRBD2
size: few
J: TRBJ2-3
V: TRBV20-1
DNA: TGCAGTGCTAGAGATGTTAGCGGGAGGACTAGCACAGATACGCAGTATTTT
CDR3: CSARDVSGRTSTDTQYF

D: TRBD2
size: many
J: TRBJ2-5
V: TRBV5-1
DNA: TGCGCCAGCAGCTTTAGCGGGAAAGAGACCCAGTACTTC
CDR3: CASSFSGKETQYF

D: -
size: -
J: TRBJ1-1
V: TRBV3-1
DNA: TGTGCCAGCAGCGTAACGAACACTGAAGCTTTCTTT
CDR3: CASSVTNTEAFF

D: TRBD2
size: many
J: TRBJ2-1
V: TRBV24-1
DNA: TGTGCCACCAGTGATCAACTTTCCGGGACTATTACCAATGAGCAGTTCTTC
CDR3: CATSDQLSGTITNEQFF

D: TRBD1
size: many
J: TRBJ1-1
V: TRBV5-1
DNA: TGCGCCAGCAGCTTGGCCCCAGGTAGGGGGCAGGACACTGAAGCTTTCTTT
CDR3: CASSLAPGRGQDTEAFF

D: -
size: many
J: TRBJ1-1
V: TRBV20-1
DNA: TGCAGTGCTAGAGATCCTCGGGGCAGGGGCACTGAAGCTTTCTTT
CDR3: CSARDPRGRGTEAFF